This T cell receptor beta chain was documented in a study of T cells in Graves' hyperthyroidism and ophthalmopathy. The study, taken as a whole, reports: Blood also carried most thyroid clonotypes expanded above 0.001.

Amplification targeted TCR beta CDR3 regions from RNA transcripts. Carried out on the TCR CDR3, a first-round RT-PCR used the HTBI primer set. One entry per CDR3 protein results from TCRdb running MiXCR on the multiplex PCR reads. The sample gives approximately 620,000 distinct CDR3 sequences, around 14% of which show up once; about 5.8% is in the top ten. Trimming removed 5 bases from V and 7 bases from J, with 12 bases in between. The CDR3 extends over 13 amino acids. Germline assignment: CDR1 SGHTA and CDR2 FQGNSA. This clonotype has more than one count but fewer than ten. Its target is not known. The source is a woman between 25 and 40 years old with Graves' hyperthyroidism that later progressed to Graves' ophthalmopathy. Sample: blood. The chain joins TRBV7-2 to TRBJ2-1; D may be TRBD1 (7 bases). The CDR3 protein is CASSGGTANEQFF. The CDR3 bases are TGTGCCAGCAGCGGCGGGACAGCTAATGAGCAGTTCTTC. The variable domain in full, with the rest retrieved from reference TRBV7-2 and TRBJ2-1, is GAGVSQSPSNKVTEKGKDVELRCDPISGHTALYWYRQSLGQGLEFLIYFQGNSAPDKSGLPSDRFSAERTGGSVSTLTIQRTQQEDSAVYLCASSGGTANEQFFGPGTRLTVL.